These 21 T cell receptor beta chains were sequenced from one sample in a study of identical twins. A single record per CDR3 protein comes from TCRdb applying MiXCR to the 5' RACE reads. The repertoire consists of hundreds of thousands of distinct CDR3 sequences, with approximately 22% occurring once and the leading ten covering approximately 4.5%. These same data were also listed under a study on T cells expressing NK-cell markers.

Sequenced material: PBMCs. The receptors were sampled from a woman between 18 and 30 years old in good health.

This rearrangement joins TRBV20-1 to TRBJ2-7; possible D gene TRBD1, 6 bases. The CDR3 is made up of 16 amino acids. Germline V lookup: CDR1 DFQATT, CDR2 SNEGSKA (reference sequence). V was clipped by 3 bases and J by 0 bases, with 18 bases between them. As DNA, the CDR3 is TGCAGTGCTAGTCCCCCGCGACAGGCATCCTCCTACGAGCAGTACTTC. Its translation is CSASPPRQASSYEQYF.

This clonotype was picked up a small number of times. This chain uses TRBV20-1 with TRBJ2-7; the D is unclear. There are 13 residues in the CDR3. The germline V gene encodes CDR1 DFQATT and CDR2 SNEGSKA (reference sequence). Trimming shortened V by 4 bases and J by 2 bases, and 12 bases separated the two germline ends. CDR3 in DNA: TGCAGTGCTAAACCGGGCCATCCCTACGAGCAGTACTTC. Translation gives CSAKPGHPYEQYF.

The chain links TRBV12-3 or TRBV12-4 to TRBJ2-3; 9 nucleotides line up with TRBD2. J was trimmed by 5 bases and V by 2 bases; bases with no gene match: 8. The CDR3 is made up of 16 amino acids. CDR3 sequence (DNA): TGTGCCAGCAGTTTAAGGCTAGCGGGATTGGGAGATACGCAGTATTTT. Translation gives CASSLRLAGLGDTQYF.

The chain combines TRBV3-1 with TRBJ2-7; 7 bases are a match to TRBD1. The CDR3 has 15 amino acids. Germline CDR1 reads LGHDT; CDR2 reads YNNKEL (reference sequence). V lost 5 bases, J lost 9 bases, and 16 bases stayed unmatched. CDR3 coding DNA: TGTGCCAGCAGCGAAAAACCCCCTACAGGGGAAGTGCAGTACTTC. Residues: CASSEKPPTGEVQYF.

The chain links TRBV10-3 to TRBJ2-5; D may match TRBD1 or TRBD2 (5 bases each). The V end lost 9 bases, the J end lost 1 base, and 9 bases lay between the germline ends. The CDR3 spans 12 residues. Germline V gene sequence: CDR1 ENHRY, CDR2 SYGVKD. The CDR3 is CAIGTTQETQYF. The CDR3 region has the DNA TGTGCCATTGGGACCACCCAAGAGACCCAGTACTTC.

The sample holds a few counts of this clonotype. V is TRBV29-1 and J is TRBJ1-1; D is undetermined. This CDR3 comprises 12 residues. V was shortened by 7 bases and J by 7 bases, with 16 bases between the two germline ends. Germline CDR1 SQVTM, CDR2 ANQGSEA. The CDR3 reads CSASRANSEAFF. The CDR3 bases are TGCAGCGCGTCGAGAGCGAATAGTGAAGCTTTCTTT.

The CDR3 DNA is TGTGCCAGCAGCTTAGCGGTTGGGGGCACTGAAGCTTTCTTT. Translated, it gives CASSLAVGGTEAFF. V usage is TRBV7-9 and J usage is TRBJ1-1; tentatively, D is TRBD1 (5 bases). The CDR3 is 14 residues long. The V gene lost 0 bases and the J gene lost 4 bases, with 9 bases spanning the gap. Germline CDR1 is SEHNR and CDR2 is FQNEAQ (reference sequence).

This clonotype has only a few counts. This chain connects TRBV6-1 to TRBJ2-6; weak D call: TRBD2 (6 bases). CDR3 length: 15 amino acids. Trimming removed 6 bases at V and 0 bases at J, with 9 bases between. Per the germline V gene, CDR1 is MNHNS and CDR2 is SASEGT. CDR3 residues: CASRGGYSGANVLTF. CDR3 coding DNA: TGTGCCAGCAGGGGGGGATACTCTGGGGCCAACGTCCTGACTTTC.

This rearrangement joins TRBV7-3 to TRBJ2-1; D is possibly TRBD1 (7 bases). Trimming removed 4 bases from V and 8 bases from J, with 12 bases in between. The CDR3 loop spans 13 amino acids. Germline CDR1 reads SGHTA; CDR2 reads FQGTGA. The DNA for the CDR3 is TGTGCCAGCAGCTATCAGGGGGGTGATGAGCAGTTCTTC. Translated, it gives CASSYQGGDEQFF.

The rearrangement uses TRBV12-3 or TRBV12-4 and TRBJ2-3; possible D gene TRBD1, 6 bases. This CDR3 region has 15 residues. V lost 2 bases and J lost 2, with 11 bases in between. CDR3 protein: CASSLRTAPTDTQYF. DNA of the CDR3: TGTGCCAGCAGTTTACGGACAGCACCCACAGATACGCAGTATTTT.

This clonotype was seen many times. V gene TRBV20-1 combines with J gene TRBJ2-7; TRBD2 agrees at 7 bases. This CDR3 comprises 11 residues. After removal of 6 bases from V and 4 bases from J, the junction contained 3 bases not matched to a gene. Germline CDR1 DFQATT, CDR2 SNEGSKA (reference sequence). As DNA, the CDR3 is TGCAGTGCGGGGGGGTCGTACGAGCAGTACTTC. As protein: CSAGGSYEQYF.

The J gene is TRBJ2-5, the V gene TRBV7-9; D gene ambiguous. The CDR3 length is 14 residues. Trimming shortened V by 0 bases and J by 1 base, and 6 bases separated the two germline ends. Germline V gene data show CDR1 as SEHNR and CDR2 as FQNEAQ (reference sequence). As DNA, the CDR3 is TGTGCCAGCAGCTTAGCGGGTATCCAAGAGACCCAGTACTTC. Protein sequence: CASSLAGIQETQYF.

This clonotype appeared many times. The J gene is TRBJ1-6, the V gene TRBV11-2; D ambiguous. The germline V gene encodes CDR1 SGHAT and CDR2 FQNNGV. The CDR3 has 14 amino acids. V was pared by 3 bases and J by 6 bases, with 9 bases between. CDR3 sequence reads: CASSFNQFNSPLHF. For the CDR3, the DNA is TGTGCCAGCAGCTTCAACCAATTTAATTCACCCCTCCACTTT.

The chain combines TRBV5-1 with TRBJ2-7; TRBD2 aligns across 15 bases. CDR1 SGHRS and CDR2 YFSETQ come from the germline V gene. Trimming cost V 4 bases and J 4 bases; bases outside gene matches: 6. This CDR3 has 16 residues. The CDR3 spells CASSPSGTSGRYEQYF. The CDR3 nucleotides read TGCGCCAGCAGCCCCTCAGGGACTAGCGGGAGGTACGAGCAGTACTTC. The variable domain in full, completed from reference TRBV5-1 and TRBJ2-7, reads KAGVTQTPRYLIKTRGQQVTLSCSPISGHRSVSWYQQTPGQGLQFLFEYFSETQRNKGNFPGRFSGRQFSNSRSEMNVSTLELGDSALYLCASSPSGTSGRYEQYFGPGTRLTVT.

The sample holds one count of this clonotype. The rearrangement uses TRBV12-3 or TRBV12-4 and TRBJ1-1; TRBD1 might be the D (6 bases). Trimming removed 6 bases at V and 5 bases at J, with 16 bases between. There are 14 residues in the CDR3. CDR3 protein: CASSRDTGRTEAFF. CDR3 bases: TGTGCCAGCAGCCGGGATACAGGGCGAACTGAAGCTTTCTTT.

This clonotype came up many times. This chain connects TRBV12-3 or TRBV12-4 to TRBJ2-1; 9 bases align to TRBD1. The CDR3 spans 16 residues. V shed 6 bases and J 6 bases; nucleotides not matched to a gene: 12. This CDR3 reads CASSLSSGQGRNEQFF. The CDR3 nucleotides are TGTGCCAGCAGCCTCTCTTCGGGACAGGGTCGCAATGAGCAGTTCTTC.

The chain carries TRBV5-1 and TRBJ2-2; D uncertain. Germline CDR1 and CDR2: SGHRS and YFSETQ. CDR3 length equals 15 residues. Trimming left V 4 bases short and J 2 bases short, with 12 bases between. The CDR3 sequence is CASSPNHLNTGELFF. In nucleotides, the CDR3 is TGCGCCAGCAGCCCCAATCACCTCAACACCGGGGAGCTGTTTTTT. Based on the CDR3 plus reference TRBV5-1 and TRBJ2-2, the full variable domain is KAGVTQTPRYLIKTRGQQVTLSCSPISGHRSVSWYQQTPGQGLQFLFEYFSETQRNKGNFPGRFSGRQFSNSRSEMNVSTLELGDSALYLCASSPNHLNTGELFFGEGSRLTVL.

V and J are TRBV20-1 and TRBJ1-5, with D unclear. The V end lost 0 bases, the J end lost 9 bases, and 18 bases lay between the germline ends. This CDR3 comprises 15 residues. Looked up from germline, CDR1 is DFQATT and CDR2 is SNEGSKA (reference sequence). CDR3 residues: CSARETGLPLSPQHF. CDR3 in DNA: TGCAGTGCTAGAGAAACGGGCCTCCCGCTTTCGCCCCAGCATTTT.

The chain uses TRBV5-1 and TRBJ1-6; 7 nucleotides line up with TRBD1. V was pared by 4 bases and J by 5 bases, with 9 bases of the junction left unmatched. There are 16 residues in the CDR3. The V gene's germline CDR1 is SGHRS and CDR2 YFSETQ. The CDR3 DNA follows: TGCGCCAGCAGCATAAACACCGGGACAGATAATTCACCCCTCCACTTT. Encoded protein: CASSINTGTDNSPLHF.

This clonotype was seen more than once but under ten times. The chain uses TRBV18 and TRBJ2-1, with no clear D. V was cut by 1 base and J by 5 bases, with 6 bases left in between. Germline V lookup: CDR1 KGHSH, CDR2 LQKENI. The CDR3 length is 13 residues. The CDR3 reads CASSPRVHNEQFF. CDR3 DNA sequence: TGTGCCAGCTCACCACGGGTCCACAATGAGCAGTTCTTC.

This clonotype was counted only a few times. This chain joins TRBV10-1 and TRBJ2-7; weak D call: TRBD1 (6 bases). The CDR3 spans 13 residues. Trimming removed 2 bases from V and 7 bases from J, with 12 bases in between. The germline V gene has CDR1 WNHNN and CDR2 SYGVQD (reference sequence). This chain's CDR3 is CASSETGSREQYF. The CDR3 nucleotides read TGCGCCAGCAGTGAGACAGGGTCCAGAGAGCAGTACTTC.